This T cell receptor (beta chain) was recovered during a study of identical twins. To note about this clonotype: Its antigen is currently unknown.

V was clipped by 5 bases and J by 5 bases, with 7 bases between them. The CDR3 contains 10 residues. Germline CDR1 DFQATT, CDR2 SNEGSKA (reference sequence). Study-wide findings and caveats: Shared out-of-frame alpha sequences (those common to twins) showed excess low generation probability. Whereas memory repertoires showed no such difference, abundant cord blood beta clonotypes carried fewer insertions.

A universal primer site came from template switching; cDNA carried unique molecular identifiers. TCRdb used MiXCR to reprocess the 5' RACE reads, holding one entry per CDR3 protein. The table includes about 720,000 distinct CDR3 sequences, 8.5% to 9.5% detected once. A further study also used this sample, focusing on yellow fever vaccine responses in identical twins.

The gene calls are TRBV20-1 and TRBJ2-7, with D unclear. What was sequenced was PBMCs. This sequence was found in a woman aged 18-29 years in good health. This chain's CDR3 is CSAPPDEQYF. CDR3 bases: TGCAGTGCTCCCCCAGACGAGCAGTACTTC.